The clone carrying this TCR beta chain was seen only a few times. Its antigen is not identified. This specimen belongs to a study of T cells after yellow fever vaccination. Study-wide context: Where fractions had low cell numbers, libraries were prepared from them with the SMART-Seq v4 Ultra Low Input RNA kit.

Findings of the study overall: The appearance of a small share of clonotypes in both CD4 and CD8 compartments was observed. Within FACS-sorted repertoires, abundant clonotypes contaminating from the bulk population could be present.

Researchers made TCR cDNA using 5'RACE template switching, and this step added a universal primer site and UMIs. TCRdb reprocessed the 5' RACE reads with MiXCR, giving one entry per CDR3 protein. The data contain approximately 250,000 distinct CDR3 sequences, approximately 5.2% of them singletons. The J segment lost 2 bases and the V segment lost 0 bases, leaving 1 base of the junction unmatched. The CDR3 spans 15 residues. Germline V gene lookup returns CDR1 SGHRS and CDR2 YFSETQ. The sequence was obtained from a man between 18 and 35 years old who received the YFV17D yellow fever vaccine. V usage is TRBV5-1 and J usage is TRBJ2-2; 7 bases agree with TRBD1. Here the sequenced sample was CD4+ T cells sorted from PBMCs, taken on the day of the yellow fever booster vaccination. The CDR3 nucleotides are TGCGCCAGCAGCTTGGACAGGGGCAACACCGGGGAGCTGTTTTTT. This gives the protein CASSLDRGNTGELFF.